These T cell receptor beta chains were read from a single sample in a study of OX40 agonist ivuxolimab in advanced cancers. Libraries were prepared by immunoSEQ multiplex PCR; TCRdb keeps only in-frame clonotypes and omits some of them. Seen here are about 75,000 clones, about 88% observed once, and the top ten hold approximately 7.7%. The sequences come from CD4+ or CD8+ T cells sorted from blood, collected in a trial of the OX40 agonist ivuxolimab. These receptor sequences come from an adult with an advanced solid tumor such as melanoma, head and neck, liver or kidney cancer. Both conserved end residues are part of each CDR3. Fields, in order: clone size, V gene, CDR3 length, J gene, D gene, CDR3 DNA, CDR3 protein. The D gene is left open where the match is weak. Clone size is shown for a subset of rows, as once, few, many or a class of expanded clone.

>.|TRBV28|16|TRBJ1-2|.
TGTGCCAGCAGTTTACAGCCAGACAGTAACGTCGGTGGCTACACCTTC
CASSLQPDSNVGGYTF
>.|TRBV10-3|15|TRBJ1-3|.
TGTGCCATCAGTGAACCAGGTGACTCTGGAAACACCATATATTTT
CAISEPGDSGNTIYF
>.|TRBV14|16|TRBJ1-1|.
TGTGCCAGCAGCCAAGAGGGTAGTCGGGGAAGCACTGAAGCTTTCTTT
CASSQEGSRGSTEAFF
>.|TRBV5-1|16|TRBJ2-1|TRBD2
TGCGCCAGCAGCCTTAGGCTAGCGGGGGGCCTGAATGAGCAGTTCTTC
CASSLRLAGGLNEQFF
>once|TRBV10-3|17|TRBJ1-5|TRBD1
TGTGCCATCAGTGAAGACAGGGGGGGTTTTAGCAATCAGCCCCAGCATTTT
CAISEDRGGFSNQPQHF
>.|TRBV7-3|13|TRBJ2-2|.
TGTGCCAGCAGCTTATACCTCACCGGGGAGCTGTTTTTT
CASSLYLTGELFF
>.|TRBV6-5|13|TRBJ1-1|.
TGTGCCAGCAGTTCCGCCTTTCTCTCTGAAGCTTTCTTT
CASSSAFLSEAFF
>.|TRBV6-5|14|TRBJ1-1|.
TGTGCCAGCAGTTACTCGATCGTCAGTTCTGAAGCTTTCTTT
CASSYSIVSSEAFF
>once|TRBV12-5|13|TRBJ1-1|.
TGTGCTAGTGAAAAGGACCCGAACACTGAAGCTTTCTTT
CASEKDPNTEAFF
>.|TRBV2|15|TRBJ2-5|.
TGTGCCAGCAGTGAAGCGCTGGGCTACCAAGAGACCCAGTACTTC
CASSEALGYQETQYF
>once|TRBV4-2|16|TRBJ2-1|TRBD2
TGTGCCAGCAGCTACGACCCGGGACTAGCGGGAATAGTACAGTTCTTC
CASSYDPGLAGIVQFF
>.|TRBV19|17|TRBJ2-3|.
TGTGCCAGTAGTATTAACGGTCAGGGAGGTTTGCGAGATACGCAGTATTTT
CASSINGQGGLRDTQYF
>few|TRBV13|15|TRBJ2-4|TRBD1
TGTGCCAGCAGCTTATTTGGCAGGGGGCGAAACATTCAGTACTTC
CASSLFGRGRNIQYF
>.|TRBV7-9|13|TRBJ1-1|TRBD1
TGTGCCAGCAGCTTAGAGCGAGGGGGCGAGGCTTTCTTT
CASSLERGGEAFF
>.|TRBV14|15|TRBJ1-4|.
TGTGCCAGCAGCCCCTTGGGGGTAAACCATGAAAAACTGTTTTTT
CASSPLGVNHEKLFF
>.|TRBV19|15|TRBJ2-5|.
TGTGCCAGTAGTATAGGGTCAGGTTCAAGCGAGACCCAGTACTTC
CASSIGSGSSETQYF
>.|TRBV19|15|TRBJ1-5|.
TGTGCCAGTACCACTGGGGGCAGGAGAAACCAGCCCCAGCATTTT
CASTTGGRRNQPQHF
>.|TRBV18|15|TRBJ2-2|.
TGTGCCAGCTCACCCCTTATGACGGGCACCGGGGAGCTGTTTTTT
CASSPLMTGTGELFF
>.|TRBV7-9|16|TRBJ1-4|.
TGTGCCAGCAGCTTAACGGCGGGCAGGGGTAACGAAAAACTGTTTTTT
CASSLTAGRGNEKLFF
>.|TRBV15|12|TRBJ2-1|.
TGTGCCACCAGCGTATCGATTCGCGAGCAGTTCTTC
CATSVSIREQFF
>.|TRBV7-8|15|TRBJ1-2|.
TGTGCCAGCAGCTTAGCTCCTATAGCTAACTATGGCTACACCTTC
CASSLAPIANYGYTF
>.|TRBV6-5|15|TRBJ1-6|.
TGTGCCAGCGCAGTACAGTCGGGGGGCAATTCACCCCTCCACTTT
CASAVQSGGNSPLHF
>.|TRBV5-1|12|TRBJ1-1|.
TGCGCCAGCAGCGCTCCGGGACCTGAAGCTTTCTTT
CASSAPGPEAFF
>.|TRBV7-8|14|TRBJ2-7|.
TGTGCCAGCAGCTTCCGGACGACGGCCTACGAGCAGTACTTC
CASSFRTTAYEQYF
>.|TRBV20-1|11|TRBJ2-7|.
TGCAGTGCTAGTACCTCCTACGAGCAGTACTTC
CSASTSYEQYF
>.|TRBV6-6|13|TRBJ2-1|.
TGTGCCAGCAGTTACTCGCTGGGGTATGAGCAGTTCTTC
CASSYSLGYEQFF
>.|TRBV28|16|TRBJ2-6|TRBD1
TGTGCCAGCAGTTTGTCTCAGGGGGCTGGGGCCAACGTCCTGACTTTC
CASSLSQGAGANVLTF
>.|TRBV5-1|12|TRBJ2-7|.
TGCGCCAGCAGCTTGGGGGGGTACGAGCAGTACTTC
CASSLGGYEQYF
>.|TRBV18|12|TRBJ2-1|.
TGTGCCAGCTCACCACTTTGGCGGGAGCAGTTCTTC
CASSPLWREQFF
>.|TRBV5-8|15|TRBJ1-3|.
TGTGCCAGCAGCCTTTTTGTCAGGTCTGGAAACACCATATATTTT
CASSLFVRSGNTIYF
>few|TRBV21-1|18|TRBJ2-1|.
TGTGCCAGCAGCACCAAAGCTCGAGAGGACAGGGGAGGGAATGAGCAGTTCTTC
CASSTKAREDRGGNEQFF
>.|TRBV7-2|12|TRBJ1-2|.
TGTGCCAGCAGCCAATCGGGGACTGGCTACACCTTC
CASSQSGTGYTF
>many|TRBV9|15|TRBJ1-1|.
TGTGCCAGCAGCCCGCGGGACACCATGAACACTGAAGCTTTCTTT
CASSPRDTMNTEAFF
>.|TRBV5-1|16|TRBJ2-2|TRBD2
TGCGCCAGCAGCTCCAGACTAGCGGGGGGCACCGGGGAGCTGTTTTTT
CASSSRLAGGTGELFF
>once|TRBV18|13|TRBJ1-2|TRBD1
TGTGCCAGCTCAAACGACAGGGAAGATGGCTACACCTTC
CASSNDREDGYTF
>.|TRBV6-5|13|TRBJ2-3|.
TGTGCCAGCAGTTCCCCACCGCCTTATACGCAGTATTTT
CASSSPPPYTQYF
>.|TRBV18|13|TRBJ2-2|.
TGTGCCAGCTCAACAAAGGACACCGGGGAGCTGTTTTTT
CASSTKDTGELFF
>few|TRBV5-5|14|TRBJ1-5|.
TGTGCCAGCAGCCCGGGTCCGGGTGATCAGCCCCAGCATTTT
CASSPGPGDQPQHF
>.|TRBV7-9|14|TRBJ1-1|.
TGTGCTAGCAGAGGACTACCTGGGGAAACTGAAGCTTTCTTT
CASRGLPGETEAFF
>few|TRBV7-6|15|TRBJ2-1|TRBD2
TGTGCCAGCAGCTTAAGCGGGAGGGATTACAATGAGCAGTTCTTC
CASSLSGRDYNEQFF
>once|TRBV30|14|TRBJ1-6|TRBD1
TGTGCCTGGAGTCCGGGACAGGGTGAATCACCCCTCCACTTT
CAWSPGQGESPLHF
>.|TRBV9|15|TRBJ2-7|.
TGTGCCAGCAGCGTAGGAGGAGACAGGTACTACGAGCAGTACTTC
CASSVGGDRYYEQYF
>.|TRBV19|15|TRBJ1-4|.
TGTGCCAGTAGTACCTCGAGGAGGGGTAATGAAAAACTGTTTTTT
CASSTSRRGNEKLFF
>.|TRBV9|16|TRBJ2-1|TRBD2
TGTGCCAGCAGCGCGACAGGCGGGAGGTTGTTCAATGAGCAGTTCTTC
CASSATGGRLFNEQFF
>.|TRBV2|15|TRBJ2-1|TRBD2
TGTGCCAGCAGCATAGCGGGGGGGCCAAGAAATGAGCAGTTCTTC
CASSIAGGPRNEQFF
>.|TRBV30|12|TRBJ1-5|.
TGTGCCTGGGCCAGGGGAAATCAGCCCCAGCATTTT
CAWARGNQPQHF